Each of the 8 T cell receptor beta chains below was sequenced from the same sample in a study of blood T cells in healthy people across ages. For the second PCR, which ran for roughly 6 to 12 cycles, a sample-barcoded 5' primer and a J-beta primer mix were used. Each CDR3 protein is one row after TCRdb ran MiXCR on the 5' RACE reads. The sample lists just over 800,000 distinct CDR3 sequences; around 62% were seen once. Source material: blood. These receptors came from a man aged 30-40 years in good health.

This chain connects TRBV25-1 to TRBJ1-2; unclear D gene. Trimming left V 7 bases short and J 4 bases short, with 7 bases between. This CDR3 is built from 11 residues. The germline CDR1 and CDR2 sequences are MGHDK and SYGVNS. CDR3 amino acids: CASTGFYGYTF. The CDR3 DNA is TGTGCCAGCACGGGCTTCTATGGCTACACCTTC.

This chain joins TRBV18 and TRBJ2-1, with 7 bases lining up with TRBD2. CDR3 length: 16 amino acids. The V gene end was trimmed by 2 bases and the J gene end by 1 base; junction bases not matched to a gene: 5. Germline assignment: CDR1 KGHSH and CDR2 LQKENI. The CDR3 protein is CASSPGLVVSYNEQFF. The CDR3 coding sequence is TGTGCCAGCTCACCAGGACTAGTGGTTTCCTACAATGAGCAGTTCTTC.

This rearrangement joins TRBV5-5 to TRBJ1-6; D remains unclear. V gave up 4 bases and J gave up 7 bases, with 15 bases separating them. Germline V lookup: CDR1 SGHKS, CDR2 YYEKEE (reference sequence). The CDR3 loop spans 15 amino acids. CDR3 amino acids: CASSRVDGGNSPLHF. Written as DNA, the CDR3 is TGTGCCAGCAGCCGTGTGGACGGCGGGAATTCACCCCTCCACTTT. Variable domain in full (rest from reference TRBV5-5 and TRBJ1-6): DAGVTQSPTHLIKTRGQQVTLRCSPISGHKSVSWYQQVLGQGPQFIFQYYEKEERGRGNFPDRFSARQFPNYSSELNVNALLLGDSALYLCASSRVDGGNSPLHFGNGTRLTVT.

The table lists this clonotype with a few counts. The chain joins TRBV6-2 or TRBV6-3 to TRBJ2-7, with D possibly TRBD2 on 5 matching bases. Per the germline V gene, CDR1 is MNHEY and CDR2 is SVGEGT. The germline V and J ends were trimmed by 7 bases and 0 bases, with 7 bases remaining between them. CDR3 length equals 12 residues. Here the CDR3 reads CASTGNSYEQYF. DNA for the CDR3: TGTGCCAGCACCGGGAACTCCTACGAGCAGTACTTC.

The table lists this clonotype with a few counts. One base away lies a much larger clone, so this may be a sequencing read error. The chain couples TRBV28 to TRBJ2-1, with 7 bases fitting TRBD2. The closer fit of TRBJ2-7 to the DNA end suggests the J call may be wrong. The CDR3 spans 13 residues. Germline V CDR1 and CDR2: MDHEN, SYDVKM. The CDR3 DNA reads TGTGCCAGCAGCCTTAGCGGGTACAATGAGCAGTACTTC. Its translation: CASSLSGYNEQYF.

Worth noting for this clonotype: A clone one base away is much larger, so this may be a read error. V gene TRBV7-6 combines with J gene TRBJ2-5, with D hard to call. V was clipped by 2 bases and J by 0 bases, with 4 bases between them. Germline V lookup: CDR1 SGHVS, CDR2 FNYEAQ. This CDR3 is 13 amino acids long. For the CDR3, the DNA is TGTGCCAGCAGCTTACCGTACCAAGAGACCCAGTACTTC. It encodes CASSLPYQETQYF.

This sequence joins TRBV5-1 and TRBJ2-5; D not resolved. The DNA matches TRBJ2-7 better at its end, which makes the J call doubtful. The CDR3 is made up of 14 amino acids. Germline CDR1 is SGHRS and CDR2 is YFSETQ. CDR3 sequence: CASSLEGSTYEQYF. For the CDR3, the DNA is TGCGCCAGCAGCTTGGAGGGCAGTACCTACGAGCAGTACTTC.

The chain uses TRBV9 and TRBJ1-4; weak D call: TRBD1 (5 bases). Per the germline V gene, CDR1 is SGDLS and CDR2 is YYNGEE. This CDR3 region has 15 residues. V lost 0 bases and J 13 bases, leaving 19 bases between the germline ends. The CDR3 region is CASSVGASLGGILFF. The CDR3 DNA is TGTGCCAGCAGCGTAGGTGCCAGCCTCGGGGGGATACTGTTTTTT.